The clone carrying this TCR beta chain was observed many times. What it binds is unknown. This sample was included in a study of regulatory T cells in long-lasting Graves disease. Time point noted: newly diagnosed GD, antithyroid drugs for less than 3 months. Scientists built the TCR library using RNA that was extracted from PBMCs. Graves' disease diagnosis was established per American Thyroid Association guidelines. General study findings and limits: New patients shared 800 to 1,000 public clonotypes, fewer than the approximately 2,700 shared by persistent patients. Favored usage of TRBV28, TRBJ1-2 and TRBJ2-5 was recorded in persistent disease.

The CDR3 is 13 amino acids. The ends were cut back, 8 bases at V and 0 bases at J, with 8 bases in the middle. Building the TCR beta libraries relied on iRepertoire HTBI primers, and CDR3 regions underwent Arm-PCR. TCRdb called the multiplex PCR reads again in MiXCR, with one record for every CDR3 protein. Of 500,000 or so distinct CDR3 sequences listed, approximately 16% are singletons. This sample was shared with a second study, whose subject was T cells in Graves' hyperthyroidism and ophthalmopathy. From that report: Using the HTBI primer set, a first-round RT-PCR was run on the TCR CDR3.

J is TRBJ1-5 and V is TRBV12-3 or TRBV12-4; no clear D. Specimen: peripheral blood mononuclear cells (PBMCs), collected at new diagnosis, from a patient treated with antithyroid drugs. The sequence was collected from a woman aged 40-60 years with Graves disease. The CDR3 region has the DNA TGTGCCAGCGGAGTAGTTAGCAATCAGCCCCAGCATTTT. Translated, it gives CASGVVSNQPQHF.